This T cell receptor (beta chain) was recorded in a study of blood T cell repertoires in COVID-19. Per germline, CDR1 SGHVS and CDR2 FQNEAQ. CDR3 length: 14 amino acids. J was trimmed by 8 bases and V by 5 bases; bases with no gene match: 4. TCRdb keeps only in-frame clones here, not all; method: immunoSEQ multiplex PCR. The repertoire holds a few hundred thousand clones, with around 87% as singletons. Two consecutive negative NP/OP PCR tests, clearance, or resolved symptoms defined Cohort 3 recovery. The rearrangement joins TRBV7-8 to TRBJ1-6, with TRBD1 identical over 9 bases. The TCR originated in a man aged 25 to 45 who had recovered from COVID-19. Sequenced input: PBMCs or T cells enriched from blood (not recorded which). The DNA for the CDR3 is TGTGCCAGCAGCAAGACAGGGGGGGATTCACCCCTCCACTTT. Protein sequence: CASSKTGGDSPLHF.